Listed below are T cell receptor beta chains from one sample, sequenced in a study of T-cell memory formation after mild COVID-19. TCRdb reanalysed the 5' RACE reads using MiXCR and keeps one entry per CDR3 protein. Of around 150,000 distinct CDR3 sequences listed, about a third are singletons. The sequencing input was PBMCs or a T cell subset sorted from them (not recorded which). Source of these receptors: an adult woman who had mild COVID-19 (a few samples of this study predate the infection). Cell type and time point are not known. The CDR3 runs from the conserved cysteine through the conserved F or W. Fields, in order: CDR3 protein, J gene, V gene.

CDR3aa: CASSYVLSSYNEQFF
j_gene: TRBJ2-1
v_gene: TRBV6-2/TRBV6-3

CDR3aa: CASSPGLAVDTQYF
j_gene: TRBJ2-3
v_gene: TRBV5-1

CDR3aa: CASSQAGAGGDNEQFF
j_gene: TRBJ2-1
v_gene: TRBV3-1

CDR3aa: CSATYRGGYTGELFF
j_gene: TRBJ2-2
v_gene: TRBV20-1

CDR3aa: CASSPGLAGGTETQYF
j_gene: TRBJ2-5
v_gene: TRBV5-1

CDR3aa: CASRQPTGELFF
j_gene: TRBJ2-2
v_gene: TRBV12-3/TRBV12-4

CDR3aa: CASSLWTETDTQYF
j_gene: TRBJ2-3
v_gene: TRBV7-2

CDR3aa: CASSLAGAGANYEQYF
j_gene: TRBJ2-7
v_gene: TRBV5-1

CDR3aa: CASARGLENTIYF
j_gene: TRBJ1-3
v_gene: TRBV30

CDR3aa: CAPGGYTF
j_gene: TRBJ1-2
v_gene: TRBV7-9

CDR3aa: CASSLILSPDVGYTF
j_gene: TRBJ1-2
v_gene: TRBV7-2

CDR3aa: CASSSQGVASNYGYTF
j_gene: TRBJ1-2
v_gene: TRBV7-9

CDR3aa: CASSLLRPSSYNEQFF
j_gene: TRBJ2-1
v_gene: TRBV4-1

CDR3aa: CATSRELVGVAYEQYF
j_gene: TRBJ2-7
v_gene: TRBV15

CDR3aa: CASSHHPTSGRTYEQYF
j_gene: TRBJ2-7
v_gene: TRBV13

CDR3aa: CASTPGREQYF
j_gene: TRBJ2-7
v_gene: TRBV12-3/TRBV12-4

CDR3aa: CASSQDALAGVVYF
j_gene: TRBJ2-7
v_gene: TRBV4-3

CDR3aa: CATMPTSGRANEQFF
j_gene: TRBJ2-1
v_gene: TRBV12-3/TRBV12-4

CDR3aa: CASSFTGVAKNIQYF
j_gene: TRBJ2-4
v_gene: TRBV7-2

CDR3aa: CARGNFGNEQYF
j_gene: TRBJ2-7
v_gene: TRBV2

CDR3aa: CASSSKIQRTSGGSTDTQYF
j_gene: TRBJ2-3
v_gene: TRBV7-2

CDR3aa: CASSQVGTEAFF
j_gene: TRBJ1-1
v_gene: TRBV3-1

CDR3aa: CASSWGPGHYNEQFF
j_gene: TRBJ2-1
v_gene: TRBV11-2

CDR3aa: CASSQAADRVDGYTF
j_gene: TRBJ1-2
v_gene: TRBV4-1

CDR3aa: CSAHPLAGHGPDTQYF
j_gene: TRBJ2-3
v_gene: TRBV20-1

CDR3aa: CATKDSQGADTQYF
j_gene: TRBJ2-3
v_gene: TRBV24-1

CDR3aa: CASSPASWGGNGYTF
j_gene: TRBJ1-2
v_gene: TRBV5-1

CDR3aa: CASSEALGGNSPLHF
j_gene: TRBJ1-6
v_gene: TRBV2

CDR3aa: CASSLAGQGLYNEQFF
j_gene: TRBJ2-1
v_gene: TRBV5-1

CDR3aa: CASSPRSGRSNTEAFF
j_gene: TRBJ1-1
v_gene: TRBV7-2

CDR3aa: CASSGEAGGYGYTF
j_gene: TRBJ1-2
v_gene: TRBV5-1

CDR3aa: CASSLSLAQDTQYF
j_gene: TRBJ2-3
v_gene: TRBV7-9

CDR3aa: CSASGGDSTSRTDTQYF
j_gene: TRBJ2-3
v_gene: TRBV20-1

CDR3aa: CSARVGSGYTF
j_gene: TRBJ1-2
v_gene: TRBV20-1

CDR3aa: CASRWRAGNTDTQYF
j_gene: TRBJ2-3
v_gene: TRBV12-3/TRBV12-4

CDR3aa: CASSFGDTQYF
j_gene: TRBJ2-3
v_gene: TRBV11-2

CDR3aa: CATHEGPWGRGYTF
j_gene: TRBJ1-2
v_gene: TRBV6-5

CDR3aa: CATKAGLAGSYEQYF
j_gene: TRBJ2-7
v_gene: TRBV15

CDR3aa: CSGKGSRGGHNADTQYF
j_gene: TRBJ2-3
v_gene: TRBV29-1

CDR3aa: CASSQVPGKVGYGYTF
j_gene: TRBJ1-2
v_gene: TRBV4-2

CDR3aa: CASSVGDTGAYEQYF
j_gene: TRBJ2-7
v_gene: TRBV9

CDR3aa: CSQRGRNQPQHF
j_gene: TRBJ1-5
v_gene: TRBV20-1

CDR3aa: CASSITGGDYEQYF
j_gene: TRBJ2-7
v_gene: TRBV19

CDR3aa: CTGGGGDGYTF
j_gene: TRBJ1-2
v_gene: TRBV29-1

CDR3aa: CSARKETQYF
j_gene: TRBJ2-5
v_gene: TRBV20-1

CDR3aa: CASSLTPQVTGELFF
j_gene: TRBJ2-2
v_gene: TRBV7-2

CDR3aa: CASSGTSGGADTQYF
j_gene: TRBJ2-3
v_gene: TRBV6-1

CDR3aa: CAISEPGTSGNSYEQYF
j_gene: TRBJ2-7
v_gene: TRBV10-3

CDR3aa: CASSQEGTTADTQYF
j_gene: TRBJ2-3
v_gene: TRBV4-1

CDR3aa: CASSPGGGSKDTQYF
j_gene: TRBJ2-3
v_gene: TRBV7-9

CDR3aa: CASSSGTSGRNEQFF
j_gene: TRBJ2-1
v_gene: TRBV7-3

CDR3aa: CASSLMGPSYEQYF
j_gene: TRBJ2-7
v_gene: TRBV7-6

CDR3aa: CASSAGDRGTEAFF
j_gene: TRBJ1-1
v_gene: TRBV7-9

CDR3aa: CASRQRTGQNTEAFF
j_gene: TRBJ1-1
v_gene: TRBV12-3/TRBV12-4

CDR3aa: CASSQGVEQYF
j_gene: TRBJ2-7
v_gene: TRBV4-2